This TCR beta chain was sequenced during a study of T cell repertoires in aging, cancer and after chemotherapy. Relative to its sample, this clonotype is medium-sized. TCR beta rearrangements were amplified from peripheral blood genomic DNA. A mixed TRB-A/B primer pool amplified rearranged TRB by multiplex touch-down PCR. From the multiplex PCR reads, TCRdb called clonotypes with MiXCR, one entry per CDR3 protein. The sample holds approximately 2,800 distinct CDR3 sequences, approximately 24% seen once. After removal of 7 bases from V and 7 bases from J, the junction contained 8 bases not matched to a gene. CDR3 size: 15 residues. Per germline, CDR1 MNHEY and CDR2 SVGEGT.

The specimen sequenced was blood. The V call is TRBV6-2 or TRBV6-3, the J call TRBJ2-1; 12 positions agree with TRBD2. The TCR originated in a human donor with a solid tumor. CDR3 nucleotide sequence: TGTGCCAGCACAAAACTAGCGGGAGGTTATAATGAGCAGTTCTTC. It codes for CASTKLAGGYNEQFF.